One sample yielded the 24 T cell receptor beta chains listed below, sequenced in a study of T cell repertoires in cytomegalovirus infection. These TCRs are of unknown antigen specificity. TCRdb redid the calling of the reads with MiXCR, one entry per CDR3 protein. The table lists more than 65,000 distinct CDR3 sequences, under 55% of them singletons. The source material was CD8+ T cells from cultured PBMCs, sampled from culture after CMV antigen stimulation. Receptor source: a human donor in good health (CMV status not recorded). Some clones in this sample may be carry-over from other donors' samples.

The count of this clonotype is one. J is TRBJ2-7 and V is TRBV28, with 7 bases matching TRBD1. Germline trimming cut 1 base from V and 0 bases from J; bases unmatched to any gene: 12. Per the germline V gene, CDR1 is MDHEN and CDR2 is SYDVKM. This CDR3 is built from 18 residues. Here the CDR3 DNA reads TGTGCCAGCAGTTTATTTACGGCAATGGGGACAGACTCCTACGAGCAGTACTTC. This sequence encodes CASSLFTAMGTDSYEQYF.

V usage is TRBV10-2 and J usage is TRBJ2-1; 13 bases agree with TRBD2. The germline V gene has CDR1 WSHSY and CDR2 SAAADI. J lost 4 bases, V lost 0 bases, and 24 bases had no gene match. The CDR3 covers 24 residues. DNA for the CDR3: TGCGCCAGCAGTGAGTCTGAGGGACAGGGGTTAGACTGGACTAGCGGGAGACGATACAATGAGCAGTTCTTC. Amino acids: CASSESEGQGLDWTSGRRYNEQFF.

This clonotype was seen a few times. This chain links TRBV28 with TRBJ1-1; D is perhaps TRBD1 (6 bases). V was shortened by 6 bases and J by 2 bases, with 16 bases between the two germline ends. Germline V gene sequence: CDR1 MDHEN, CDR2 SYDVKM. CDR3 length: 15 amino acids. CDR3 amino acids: CASSPRTAGNTEAFF. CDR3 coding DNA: TGTGCCAGCAGCCCGAGGACAGCTGGAAACACTGAAGCTTTCTTT.

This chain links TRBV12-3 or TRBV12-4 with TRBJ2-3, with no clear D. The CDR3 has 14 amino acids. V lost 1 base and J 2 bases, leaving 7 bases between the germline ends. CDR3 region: CASSLDSLTDTQYF. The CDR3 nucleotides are TGTGCCAGCAGTTTAGACAGCCTCACAGATACGCAGTATTTT.

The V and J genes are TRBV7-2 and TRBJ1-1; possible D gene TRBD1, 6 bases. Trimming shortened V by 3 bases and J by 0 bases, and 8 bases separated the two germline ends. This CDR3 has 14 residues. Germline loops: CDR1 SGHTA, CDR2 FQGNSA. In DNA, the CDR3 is TGTGCCAGCAGCTTGGACAGCATGAACACTGAAGCTTTCTTT. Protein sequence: CASSLDSMNTEAFF.

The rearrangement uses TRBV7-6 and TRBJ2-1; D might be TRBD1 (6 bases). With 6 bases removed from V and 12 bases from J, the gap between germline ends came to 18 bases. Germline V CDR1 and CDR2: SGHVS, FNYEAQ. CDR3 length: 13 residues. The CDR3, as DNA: TGTGCCAGCAGTCACGCTACAGGGAACGTGCAGTTCTTC. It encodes CASSHATGNVQFF.

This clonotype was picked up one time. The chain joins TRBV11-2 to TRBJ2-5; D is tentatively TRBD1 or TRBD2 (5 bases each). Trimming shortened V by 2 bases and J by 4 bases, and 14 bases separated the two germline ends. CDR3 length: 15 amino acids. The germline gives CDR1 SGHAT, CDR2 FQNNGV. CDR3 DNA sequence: TGTGCCAGCAGCTTAATCCCGGGGCGGGTAGAGACCCAGTACTTC. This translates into CASSLIPGRVETQYF.

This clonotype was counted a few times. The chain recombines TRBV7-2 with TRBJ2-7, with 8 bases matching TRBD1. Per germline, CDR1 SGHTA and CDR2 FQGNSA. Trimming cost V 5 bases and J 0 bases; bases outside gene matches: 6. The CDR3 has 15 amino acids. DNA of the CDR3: TGTGCCAGCAGCCTCGGGACAGGCGGCTCCTACGAGCAGTACTTC. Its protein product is CASSLGTGGSYEQYF.

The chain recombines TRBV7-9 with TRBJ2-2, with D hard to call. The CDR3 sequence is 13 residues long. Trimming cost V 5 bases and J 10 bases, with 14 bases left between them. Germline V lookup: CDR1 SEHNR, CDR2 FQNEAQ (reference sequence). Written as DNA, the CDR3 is TGTGCCAGCAGCCCTGCGGCCGCCGCGGAGCTGTTTTTT. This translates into CASSPAAAAELFF.

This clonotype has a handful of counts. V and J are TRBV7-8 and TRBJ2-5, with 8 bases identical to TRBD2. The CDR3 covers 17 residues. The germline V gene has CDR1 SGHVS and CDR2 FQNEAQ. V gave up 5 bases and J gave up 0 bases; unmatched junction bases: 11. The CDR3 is CASSQSGVAGYQETQYF. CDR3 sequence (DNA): TGTGCCAGCAGCCAGTCAGGGGTAGCGGGGTACCAAGAGACCCAGTACTTC.

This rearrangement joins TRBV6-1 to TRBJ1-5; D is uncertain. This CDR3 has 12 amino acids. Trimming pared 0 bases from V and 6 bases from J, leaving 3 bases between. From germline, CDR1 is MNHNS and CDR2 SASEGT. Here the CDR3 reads CASSEAGQPQHF. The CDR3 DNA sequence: TGTGCCAGCAGTGAAGCGGGTCAGCCCCAGCATTTT.

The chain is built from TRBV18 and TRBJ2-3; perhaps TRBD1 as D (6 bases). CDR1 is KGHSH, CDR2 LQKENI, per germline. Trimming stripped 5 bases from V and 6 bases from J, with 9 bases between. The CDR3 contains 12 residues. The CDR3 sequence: CASSGDTDTQYF. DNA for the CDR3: TGTGCCAGCTCAGGGGACACCGATACGCAGTATTTT. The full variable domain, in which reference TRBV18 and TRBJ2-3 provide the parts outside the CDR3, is NAGVMQNPRHLVRRRGQEARLRCSPMKGHSHVYWYRQLPEEGLKFMVYLQKENIIDESGMPKERFSAEFPKEGPSILRIQQVVRGDSAAYFCASSGDTDTQYFGPGTRLTVL.

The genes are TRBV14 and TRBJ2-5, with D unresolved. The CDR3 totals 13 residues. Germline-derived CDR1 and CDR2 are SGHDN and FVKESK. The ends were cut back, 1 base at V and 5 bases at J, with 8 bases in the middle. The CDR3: CASSQVPWETQYF. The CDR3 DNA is TGTGCCAGCAGCCAAGTCCCATGGGAGACCCAGTACTTC.

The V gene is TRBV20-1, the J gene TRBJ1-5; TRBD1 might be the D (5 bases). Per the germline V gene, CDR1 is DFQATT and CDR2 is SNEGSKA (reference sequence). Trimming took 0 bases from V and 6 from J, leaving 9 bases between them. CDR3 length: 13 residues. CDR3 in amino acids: CSARDSGFQPQHF. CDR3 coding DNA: TGCAGTGCTAGAGACTCAGGGTTTCAGCCCCAGCATTTT.

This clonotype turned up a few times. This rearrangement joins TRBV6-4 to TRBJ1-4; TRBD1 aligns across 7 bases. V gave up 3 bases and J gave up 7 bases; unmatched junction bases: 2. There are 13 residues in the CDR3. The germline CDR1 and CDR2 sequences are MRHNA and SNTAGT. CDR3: CASSENRGEKLFF. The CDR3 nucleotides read TGTGCCAGCAGTGAAAACAGGGGTGAAAAACTGTTTTTT.

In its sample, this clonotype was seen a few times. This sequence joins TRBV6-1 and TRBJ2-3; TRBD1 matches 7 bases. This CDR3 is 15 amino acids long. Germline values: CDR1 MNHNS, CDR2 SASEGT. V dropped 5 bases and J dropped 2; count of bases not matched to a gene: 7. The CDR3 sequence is CASSYPTGLTDTQYF. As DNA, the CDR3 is TGTGCCAGCAGTTACCCGACAGGGCTCACAGATACGCAGTATTTT.

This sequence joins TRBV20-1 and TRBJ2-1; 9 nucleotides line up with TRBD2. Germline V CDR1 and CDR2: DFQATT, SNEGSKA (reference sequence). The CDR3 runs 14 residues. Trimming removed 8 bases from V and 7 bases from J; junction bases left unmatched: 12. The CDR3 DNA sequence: TGCAGTTCCCCTCCAGCGGGGGGAGGGAATGAGCAGTTCTTC. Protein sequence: CSSPPAGGGNEQFF.

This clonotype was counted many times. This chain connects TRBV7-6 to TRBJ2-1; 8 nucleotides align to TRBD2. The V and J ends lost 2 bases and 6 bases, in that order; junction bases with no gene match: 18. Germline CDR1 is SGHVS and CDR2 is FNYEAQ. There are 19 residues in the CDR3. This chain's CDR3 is CASSLSPGGSGRWGNEQFF. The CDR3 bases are TGTGCCAGCAGCTTAAGCCCCGGCGGGAGCGGGAGATGGGGCAATGAGCAGTTCTTC.

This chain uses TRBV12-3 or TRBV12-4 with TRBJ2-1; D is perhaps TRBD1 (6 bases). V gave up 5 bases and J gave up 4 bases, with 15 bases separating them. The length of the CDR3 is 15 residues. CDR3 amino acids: CASSPVDRVYNEQFF. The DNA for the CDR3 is TGTGCCAGCAGTCCGGTGGACAGAGTATACAATGAGCAGTTCTTC.

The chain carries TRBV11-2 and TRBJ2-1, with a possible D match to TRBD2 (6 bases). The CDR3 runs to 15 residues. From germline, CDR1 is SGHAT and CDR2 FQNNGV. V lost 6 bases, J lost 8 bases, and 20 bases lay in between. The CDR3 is CASSGGGTSWDEQFF. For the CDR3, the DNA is TGTGCCAGCAGTGGAGGAGGGACTTCATGGGATGAGCAGTTCTTC.

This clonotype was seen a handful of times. CDR3: CASSPWTSGSEQFF. In nucleotides, the CDR3 is TGTGCCAGCAGCCCTTGGACTAGCGGGTCCGAGCAGTTCTTC. The chain is built from TRBV7-2 and TRBJ2-1; 11 bases align to TRBD2. Germline loops: CDR1 SGHTA, CDR2 FQGNSA. Trimming cost V 5 bases and J 10 bases; bases outside gene matches: 7. There are 14 residues in the CDR3.

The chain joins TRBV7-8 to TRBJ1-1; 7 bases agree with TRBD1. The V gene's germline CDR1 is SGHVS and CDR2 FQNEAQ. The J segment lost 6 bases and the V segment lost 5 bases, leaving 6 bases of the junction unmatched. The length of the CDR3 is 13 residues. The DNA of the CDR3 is TGTGCCAGCAGCGGCGCGACAGGGCCTGAAGCTTTCTTT. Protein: CASSGATGPEAFF.

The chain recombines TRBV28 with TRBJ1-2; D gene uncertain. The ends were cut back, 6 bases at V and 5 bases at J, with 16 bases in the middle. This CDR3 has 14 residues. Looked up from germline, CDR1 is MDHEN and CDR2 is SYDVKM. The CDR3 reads CASSSIALLYGYTF. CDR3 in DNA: TGTGCCAGCAGCTCAATCGCCCTACTTTATGGCTACACCTTC.

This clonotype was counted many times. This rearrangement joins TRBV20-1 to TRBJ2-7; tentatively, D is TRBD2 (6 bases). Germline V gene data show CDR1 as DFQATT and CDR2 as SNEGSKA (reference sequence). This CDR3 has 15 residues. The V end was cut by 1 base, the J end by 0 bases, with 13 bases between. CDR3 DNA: TGCAGTGCTAGAGGGTGGGAGGTCCTCTCCTACGAGCAGTACTTC. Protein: CSARGWEVLSYEQYF.